These 26 T cell receptor beta chains were all obtained from the same sample, sequenced in a study of blood T cell repertoires in COVID-19 (dated by TCRdb to about 2020). Libraries came from the immunoSEQ multiplex PCR assay. Entries here come from immuneACCESS through TCRdb and include only in-frame sequences with V and J called. Some clones fail to appear in such tables; in the studies checked, an unresolved V gene covers under half of the shortfall, and the cause of the remainder is unknown. The sample table holds over 200,000 clones, of which around 84% were seen once. The ten largest clones represent 15% to 20% of the sample. The sequenced sample consisted of peripheral blood. All receptors come from a woman of 80 years or more with active or convalescent COVID-19.

In this sample, this clone turned up once. This chain uses TRBV7-2 with TRBJ2-7, with unresolved D. Trimming removed 2 bases at V and 0 bases at J, with 8 bases between. The CDR3 contains 14 residues. Germline V gene data show CDR1 as SGHTA and CDR2 as FQGNSA. Here the CDR3 DNA reads TGTGCCAGCAGCTTAAATGGCGGCTCCTACGAGCAGTACTTC. Translated, it gives CASSLNGGSYEQYF.

Here the CDR3 reads CASSNAGRRETQYF. CDR3 nucleotide sequence: TGCGCCAGCAGCAACGCGGGGCGACGGGAGACCCAGTACTTC. This chain links TRBV5-1 with TRBJ2-5; tentative D call: TRBD2 (6 bases). CDR1 is SGHRS, CDR2 YFSETQ, per germline. V shed 4 bases and J shed 5 bases, with 15 bases lying between them. The CDR3 runs 14 residues.

The chain recombines TRBV2 with TRBJ2-3; the D is unclear. Germline values: CDR1 SNHLY, CDR2 FYNNEI. Trimming took off 6 bases at V and 1 base at J, with 8 bases between the two ends. The CDR3 extends over 13 amino acids. CDR3 loop: CASSRRGTDTQYF. In DNA form, the CDR3 reads TGTGCCAGCAGCCGTCGGGGCACAGATACGCAGTATTTT.

The chain uses TRBV25-1 and TRBJ1-2, with 9 bases fitting TRBD1. Trimming at V came to 7 bases and at J to 8 bases, leaving 8 bases not matched to a gene. The CDR3 has 13 residues. Germline V gene data show CDR1 as MGHDK and CDR2 as SYGVNS. CDR3 in DNA: TGTGCCAGCACGACAGGGGGATTAAAAGGCTACACCTTC. Amino acids: CASTTGGLKGYTF.

A few counts support this clone. The rearrangement uses TRBV28 and TRBJ1-5; D is perhaps TRBD1 (6 bases). Trimming stripped 4 bases from V and 0 bases from J, with 16 bases between. This CDR3 is 17 amino acids long. Germline V CDR1 and CDR2: MDHEN, SYDVKM. In DNA, the CDR3 is TGTGCCAGCAGTTCACCCCAGGGGAAGTATAGCAATCAGCCCCAGCATTTT. It translates to CASSSPQGKYSNQPQHF. Complete variable domain (other parts from reference TRBV28 and TRBJ1-5): DVKVTQSSRYLVKRTGEKVFLECVQDMDHENMFWYRQDPGLGLRLIYFSYDVKMKEKGDIPEGYSVSREKKERFSLILESASTNQTSMYLCASSSPQGKYSNQPQHFGDGTRLSIL.

The rearrangement joins TRBV29-1 to TRBJ2-3, with 7 bases identical to TRBD1. The junction had 2 bases not matched to a gene; V was cut back by 6 bases and J by 2 bases. The CDR3 runs 12 residues. Germline assignment: CDR1 SQVTM and CDR2 ANQGSEA. CDR3 amino acids: CSVTGHTDTQYF. Here the CDR3 DNA reads TGCAGCGTGACAGGGCACACAGATACGCAGTATTTT.

V usage is TRBV11-3 and J usage is TRBJ1-6; D unclear. Germline CDR1 and CDR2: SGHNT and YENEEA. Trimming removed 0 bases at V and 10 bases at J, with 13 bases between. The CDR3 runs to 15 residues. The CDR3 region has the DNA TGTGCCAGCAGCTTAGATGGACGGGGTTTATCACCCCTCCACTTT. Its protein is CASSLDGRGLSPLHF.

This clone was picked up a small number of times. The V gene is TRBV4-1, the J gene TRBJ2-1; D possibly corresponds to TRBD2 (7 bases). The CDR3 runs to 17 residues. The germline V gene has CDR1 MGHRA and CDR2 YSYEKL. Trimming removed 0 bases at V and 3 bases at J, with 15 bases between. The CDR3 reads CASSQDGSGGFYNEQFF. The CDR3, as DNA: TGCGCCAGCAGCCAAGATGGTTCGGGGGGCTTCTACAATGAGCAGTTCTTC.

The chain recombines TRBV6-2 or TRBV6-3 with TRBJ2-1; 13 bases match TRBD2. The CDR3 has 16 amino acids. The J segment lost 9 bases and the V segment lost 5 bases, leaving 10 bases of the junction unmatched. In germline, CDR1 is MNHEY, CDR2 SVGEGT. The chain's CDR3 is CASSRYTSGGAIEQFF. In nucleotides, the CDR3 is TGTGCCAGCAGTCGATATACTAGCGGGGGGGCCATTGAGCAGTTCTTC.

The V call is TRBV7-2, the J call TRBJ2-7; D call uncertain. Germline lookup yields CDR1 SGHTA and CDR2 FQGNSA. V dropped 1 base and J dropped 6 bases, with 7 bases sitting between them. The CDR3 spans 12 residues. The CDR3 sequence is CASSLVNREQYF. CDR3 nucleotides: TGTGCCAGCAGCTTAGTTAATCGCGAGCAGTACTTC.

The V and J genes are TRBV5-1 and TRBJ2-7; D is possibly TRBD1 (6 bases). This CDR3 is 16 amino acids long. Germline V lookup: CDR1 SGHRS, CDR2 YFSETQ. Trimming took 2 bases from V and 1 from J, leaving 16 bases between them. The CDR3 reads CASSFNPQGDSYEQYF. The CDR3 nucleotides read TGCGCCAGCAGCTTCAATCCACAGGGCGATTCCTACGAGCAGTACTTC.

About this clone: Additional DNA sequences in this sample encode the identical CDR3. This chain uses TRBV5-4 with TRBJ2-5; D unclear. Trimming pared 0 bases from V and 4 bases from J, leaving 4 bases between. Germline V gives CDR1 SGHNT, CDR2 YYREEE (reference sequence). The CDR3 runs 12 residues. Here the CDR3 DNA reads TGTGCCAGCAGCTTGGCGGGAGAGACCCAGTACTTC. Protein product: CASSLAGETQYF.

The chain has TRBV9 and TRBJ2-3, with TRBD2 matching over 12 bases. The junction had 5 bases not matched to a gene; V was cut back by 4 bases and J by 2 bases. The CDR3 extends over 16 amino acids. Germline loops: CDR1 SGDLS, CDR2 YYNGEE. CDR3 coding DNA: TGTGCCAGCAGCCCCCGACTAGCGGGGGTCACAGATACGCAGTATTTT. Residues: CASSPRLAGVTDTQYF.

The chain recombines TRBV18 with TRBJ2-1, with 10 bases matching TRBD2. This CDR3 comprises 14 residues. With V trimmed by 6 bases and J by 4 bases, 3 bases remained unmatched. Per the germline V gene, CDR1 is KGHSH and CDR2 is LQKENI. The CDR3 DNA sequence: TGTGCCAGCTCCGGACTAGCGGTTTACAATGAGCAGTTCTTC. As protein: CASSGLAVYNEQFF.

The rearrangement joins TRBV30 to TRBJ2-1; 7 nucleotides agree with TRBD1. CDR3 length equals 12 residues. Looked up from germline, CDR1 is GTSNPN and CDR2 is SVGIG (reference sequence). V gave up 0 bases and J gave up 9 bases; unmatched junction bases: 2. DNA for the CDR3: TGTGCCTGGAGTGTACAGGGGTTTGAGCAGTTCTTC. It encodes CAWSVQGFEQFF.

V is TRBV5-4 and J is TRBJ2-2; 8 bases fit TRBD2. Germline CDR1 is SGHNT and CDR2 is YYREEE (reference sequence). The CDR3 sequence is 16 residues long. The J segment lost 0 bases and the V segment lost 1 base, leaving 2 bases of the junction unmatched. This CDR3 is CASSLTSGANTGELFF. CDR3 sequence (DNA): TGTGCCAGCAGCTTGACTAGCGGAGCGAACACCGGGGAGCTGTTTTTT. The full variable domain, rest sourced from reference TRBV5-4 and TRBJ2-2, is ETGVTQSPTHLIKTRGQQVTLRCSSQSGHNTVSWYQQALGQGPQFIFQYYREEENGRGNFPPRFSGLQFPNYSSELNVNALELDDSALYLCASSLTSGANTGELFFGEGSRLTVL.

This clone was detected only a few times. Other DNA variants within this sample encode the same CDR3. The V call is TRBV24-1, the J call TRBJ2-5; TRBD2 is a possible D gene (6 bases). Looked up from germline, CDR1 is KGHDR and CDR2 is SFDVKD. The V end was cut by 3 bases, the J end by 4 bases, with 14 bases between. The CDR3 consists of 15 residues. The CDR3 DNA follows: TGTGCCACCAGTGATCTGCGCGGAGGGCGAGAGACCCAGTACTTC. Translating gives CATSDLRGGRETQYF.

V and J are TRBV7-2 and TRBJ2-1, with 13 bases matching TRBD2. J was trimmed by 7 bases and V by 4 bases; bases with no gene match: 4. The CDR3 length is 15 residues. Germline V CDR1 and CDR2: SGHTA, FQGNSA. CDR3 DNA sequence: TGTGCCAGCAGCTATCGGACTAGCGGGAGAAATGAGCAGTTCTTC. This codes for CASSYRTSGRNEQFF.

The CDR3 is CASSYSPGTGGFYEQYF. The CDR3 DNA sequence: TGTGCCAGCAGTTACTCCCCGGGGACAGGGGGCTTTTACGAGCAGTACTTC. The gene calls are TRBV6-2 or TRBV6-3 and TRBJ2-7; TRBD1 agrees at 12 bases. This CDR3 spans 17 amino acids. V lost 0 bases, J lost 4 bases, and 7 bases stayed unmatched. Looked up from germline, CDR1 is MNHEY and CDR2 is SVGEGT.

The chain employs TRBV27 and TRBJ2-7; D perhaps matches TRBD1 (5 bases). This CDR3 is built from 16 residues. CDR1 MNHEY and CDR2 SMNVEV come from the germline V gene (reference sequence). V was clipped by 4 bases and J by 2 bases, with 18 bases between them. CDR3 in DNA: TGTGCCAGCAGTTCGAGCGCAGGGTATTACACCTACGAGCAGTACTTC. Translation gives CASSSSAGYYTYEQYF.

The chain carries TRBV4-2 and TRBJ1-4, with TRBD1 matching 8 bases. The ends lost 1 base at V and 5 bases at J; junction bases unmatched: 6. The CDR3 has 16 residues. CDR1 is LGHNA and CDR2 is YNFKEQ in the germline V gene. The CDR3 spells CASSQGTGNANEKLFF. The DNA of the CDR3 is TGTGCCAGCAGCCAAGGGACAGGGAATGCCAATGAAAAACTGTTTTTT.

CDR3 region: CSVEAPGTGTITGELFF. The CDR3 region has the DNA TGCAGCGTTGAAGCCCCCGGGACAGGGACCATCACCGGGGAGCTGTTTTTT. The chain uses TRBV29-1 and TRBJ2-2, with TRBD1 identical over 9 bases. The CDR3 consists of 17 residues. From germline, CDR1 is SQVTM and CDR2 ANQGSEA. V was pared by 1 base and J by 4 bases, with 10 bases of the junction left unmatched.

The chain uses TRBV9 and TRBJ1-6, with D possibly being TRBD1 (6 bases). The CDR3 length is 16 residues. Germline V gene lookup returns CDR1 SGDLS and CDR2 YYNGEE. The V gene lost 2 bases and the J gene lost 5 bases, with 14 bases spanning the gap. The CDR3 protein is CASSVGSQGNNSPLHF. CDR3 in DNA: TGTGCCAGCAGCGTCGGATCGCAGGGGAATAATTCACCCCTCCACTTT.

The V gene is TRBV10-3, the J gene TRBJ2-1, with D possibly matching TRBD2 (7 bases). CDR3 length: 11 residues. Germline-derived CDR1 and CDR2 are ENHRY and SYGVKD. V lost 6 bases and J 10 bases, leaving 10 bases between the germline ends. CDR3 bases: TGTGCCATCAGGGGGGGGGCGGAGCAGTTCTTC. Translation gives CAIRGGAEQFF.

This CDR3 is CASSLWGGSTEAFF. CDR3 in DNA: TGTGCCAGCAGCCTATGGGGGGGATCGACTGAAGCTTTCTTT. The rearrangement joins TRBV7-9 to TRBJ1-1; D possibly corresponds to TRBD1 (5 bases). This CDR3 comprises 14 residues. Germline values: CDR1 SEHNR, CDR2 FQNEAQ (reference sequence). V dropped 5 bases and J dropped 5 bases, with 15 bases sitting between them. The full variable domain, in which reference TRBV7-9 and TRBJ1-1 provide the parts outside the CDR3, is DTGVSQNPRHKITKRGQNVTFRCDPISEHNRLYWYRQTLGQGPEFLTYFQNEAQLEKSRLLSDRFSAERPKGSFSTLEIQRTEQGDSAMYLCASSLWGGSTEAFFGQGTRLTVV.

The gene calls are TRBV4-2 and TRBJ1-2; no clear D gene. Germline loops: CDR1 LGHNA, CDR2 YNFKEQ. The CDR3 has 14 amino acids. With 2 bases removed from V and 0 bases from J, the gap between germline ends came to 7 bases. This CDR3 reads CASSQKPSNYGYTF. CDR3 DNA: TGTGCCAGCAGCCAAAAGCCTTCTAACTATGGCTACACCTTC.